Reported below is one T cell receptor beta chain. The antigen is undetermined. The data were obtained in a study of long-term antiretroviral therapy in people with HIV. Germline values: CDR1 SGDLS, CDR2 YYNGEE. The ends were cut back, 1 base at V and 1 base at J, with 12 bases in the middle. The CDR3 sequence is 16 residues long. At survey level, the immunoSEQ assay was run in its v3.0 version. Measured with immunoSEQ multiplex PCR; TCRdb has only the in-frame clones, and not every one. The table records about 33,000 clones, about 96% of them present only once. Study-level results: ART-treated samples gained diversity yet remained below transplant donor controls.

The source was unsorted PBMCs, collected 6.6 years after starting antiretroviral therapy. This receptor was identified in a man aged 25-45 years with HIV. The chain recombines TRBV9 with TRBJ1-3; TRBD1 might be the D (6 bases). CDR3 loop: CASSVWGGGSGNTIYF. CDR3 in DNA: TGTGCCAGCAGCGTATGGGGAGGGGGGTCTGGAAACACCATATATTTT.